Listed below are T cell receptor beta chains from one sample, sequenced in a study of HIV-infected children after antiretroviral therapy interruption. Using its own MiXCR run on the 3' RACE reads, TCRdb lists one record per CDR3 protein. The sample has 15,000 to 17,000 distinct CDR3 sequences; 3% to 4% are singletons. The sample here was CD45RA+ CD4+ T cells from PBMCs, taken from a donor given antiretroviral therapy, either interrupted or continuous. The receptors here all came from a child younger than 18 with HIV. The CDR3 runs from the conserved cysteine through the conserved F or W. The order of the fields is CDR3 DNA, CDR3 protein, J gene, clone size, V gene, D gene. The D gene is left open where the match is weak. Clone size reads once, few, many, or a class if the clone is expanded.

CDR3nt: TGCGCCAGCAGCTTCGATCTCCAGGGGCTGGGAAACACCGGGGAGCTGTTTTTT
CDR3aa: CASSFDLQGLGNTGELFF
j_gene: TRBJ2-2
abundance: many
v_gene: TRBV5-1
d_gene: NA

CDR3nt: TGTGCCAGCAGCCCCGGGCGGGGCCCCTGGAACGAGCAGTACTTC
CDR3aa: CASSPGRGPWNEQYF
j_gene: TRBJ2-7
abundance: many
v_gene: TRBV7-3
d_gene: NA

CDR3nt: TGTGCCAGCAGCCGGGACTGGGGGGGGAAAGACACCCAGTACTTT
CDR3aa: CASSRDWGGKDTQYF
j_gene: TRBJ2-5
abundance: many
v_gene: TRBV3-2
d_gene: NA

CDR3nt: TGTGCCAGCTCCGGAGGAAGCCTCTCTGGAAACACCATATATTTT
CDR3aa: CASSGGSLSGNTIYF
j_gene: TRBJ1-3
abundance: many
v_gene: TRBV12-3/TRBV12-4
d_gene: NA

CDR3nt: TGTGCCAGCTCGACAGCCAACTACGAGCAGTACTTC
CDR3aa: CASSTANYEQYF
j_gene: TRBJ2-7
abundance: many
v_gene: TRBV7-9
d_gene: NA

CDR3nt: TGCGCCAGCAGTGAGCCGACAGGGGGTGGTCGCGGGGTGAATTCACCCCTCCACTTT
CDR3aa: CASSEPTGGGRGVNSPLHF
j_gene: TRBJ1-6
abundance: few
v_gene: TRBV10-2
d_gene: TRBD1

CDR3nt: TGCGCCAGCAGCTTTTCCATCCGGGGGGAATACGAGCAGTACTTC
CDR3aa: CASSFSIRGEYEQYF
j_gene: TRBJ2-7
abundance: many
v_gene: TRBV5-1
d_gene: TRBD2

CDR3nt: TGTGCCAGCAGCCAGGGGCAAGACACCCAGTACTTT
CDR3aa: CASSQGQDTQYF
j_gene: TRBJ2-5
abundance: many
v_gene: TRBV4-2
d_gene: NA

CDR3nt: TGTGCCAGCAGCCGGCCCGGGTCCCGGCGCAACAATGAGCAGTTCTTC
CDR3aa: CASSRPGSRRNNEQFF
j_gene: TRBJ2-1
abundance: many
v_gene: TRBV3-1
d_gene: NA

CDR3nt: TGTGCCAGCAGCCAAGACTGGGGGGGCGCGAGCCAAGACACCCAGTACTTT
CDR3aa: CASSQDWGGASQDTQYF
j_gene: TRBJ2-5
abundance: many
v_gene: TRBV4-1
d_gene: NA

CDR3nt: TGTGCCAGCAGGCTAGCGGGGGTTACAGATACGCAGTATTTT
CDR3aa: CASRLAGVTDTQYF
j_gene: TRBJ2-3
abundance: many
v_gene: TRBV2
d_gene: TRBD2

CDR3nt: TGTGCCAGCAGTTCCCCCAATGAGCAGTTCTTC
CDR3aa: CASSSPNEQFF
j_gene: TRBJ2-1
abundance: few
v_gene: TRBV28
d_gene: NA

CDR3nt: TGTGCCAGCAGCTCTGCTGTGATTACGCAGTATTTT
CDR3aa: CASSSAVITQYF
j_gene: TRBJ2-3
abundance: many
v_gene: TRBV7-9
d_gene: NA

CDR3nt: TGCAGTGCTTCCCCCGGGAGTTCCTACGAGCAGTACTTC
CDR3aa: CSASPGSSYEQYF
j_gene: TRBJ2-7
abundance: many
v_gene: TRBV20-1
d_gene: NA

CDR3nt: TGTGCCAGCAGCCAAGATAGTCTGGGGGGGCAGCCCCAGCATTTT
CDR3aa: CASSQDSLGGQPQHF
j_gene: TRBJ1-5
abundance: many
v_gene: TRBV3-1
d_gene: NA

CDR3nt: TGCGCCAGCAGCCAAGAGGGTCTGTCGTTCGATCAGCCCCAGCATTTT
CDR3aa: CASSQEGLSFDQPQHF
j_gene: TRBJ1-5
abundance: medium-sized
v_gene: TRBV4-1
d_gene: NA

CDR3nt: TGTGCCAGCAGTGAAGAGGGGACAGGGGGGACCTCTGGCTACACCTTC
CDR3aa: CASSEEGTGGTSGYTF
j_gene: TRBJ1-2
abundance: many
v_gene: TRBV25-1
d_gene: TRBD1

CDR3nt: TGCGCCAGCAGCTCGGGACATTTGAACACTGAAGCTTTCTTT
CDR3aa: CASSSGHLNTEAFF
j_gene: TRBJ1-1
abundance: many
v_gene: TRBV5-1
d_gene: NA

CDR3nt: TGTGCCACCAGCAGTGGGGGGAATGAAAAACTGTTTTTT
CDR3aa: CATSSGGNEKLFF
j_gene: TRBJ1-4
abundance: medium-sized
v_gene: TRBV15
d_gene: NA

CDR3nt: TGTGCCAGCAGCCACAGGGGCCAAGAGACCCAGTACTTC
CDR3aa: CASSHRGQETQYF
j_gene: TRBJ2-5
abundance: many
v_gene: TRBV21-1
d_gene: NA

CDR3nt: TGTGCCAGCAGCTTAGGAGGCTTAATGGGGACTACTGGAAACACCATATATTTT
CDR3aa: CASSLGGLMGTTGNTIYF
j_gene: TRBJ1-3
abundance: many
v_gene: TRBV11-2
d_gene: NA

CDR3nt: TGTGCCAGCAGTTTCCGACCAGATACGCAGTATTTT
CDR3aa: CASSFRPDTQYF
j_gene: TRBJ2-3
abundance: medium-sized
v_gene: TRBV12-3/TRBV12-4
d_gene: NA

CDR3nt: TGTGCCAGCAGCTCCGAGGGGACGGTTTTAGGTACGCAGTATTTT
CDR3aa: CASSSEGTVLGTQYF
j_gene: TRBJ2-3
abundance: many
v_gene: TRBV7-2
d_gene: NA

CDR3nt: TGTGCCAGCAGCCCACAGATGAACACTGAAGCTTTCTTT
CDR3aa: CASSPQMNTEAFF
j_gene: TRBJ1-1
abundance: many
v_gene: TRBV27
d_gene: NA

CDR3nt: TGTGCCAGCAGTGAAGAGCGGATCTCAATCGATGAGCAGTTCTTC
CDR3aa: CASSEERISIDEQFF
j_gene: TRBJ2-1
abundance: many
v_gene: TRBV6-1
d_gene: NA

CDR3nt: TGTGCCAGCAGTCCCTCCCCCCCGGGGTATGGCTACACCTTC
CDR3aa: CASSPSPPGYGYTF
j_gene: TRBJ1-2
abundance: many
v_gene: TRBV2
d_gene: NA

CDR3nt: TGCGCCAGCAGCTTGGTGTCTGGGGAGCAGTACTTC
CDR3aa: CASSLVSGEQYF
j_gene: TRBJ2-7
abundance: many
v_gene: TRBV5-1
d_gene: NA

CDR3nt: TGTGCCAGCAGTTTAAGGACGGCCAGACCCTATGGCTACACCTTC
CDR3aa: CASSLRTARPYGYTF
j_gene: TRBJ1-2
abundance: many
v_gene: TRBV28
d_gene: NA

CDR3nt: TGTGCCAGCAGTGAGGGGGAGCTAGCCAAAAACATTCAGTACTTC
CDR3aa: CASSEGELAKNIQYF
j_gene: TRBJ2-4
abundance: many
v_gene: TRBV2
d_gene: NA

CDR3nt: TGCGCCAGCAGCTTCGGCGGGGGGAACACTGAAGCTTTCTTT
CDR3aa: CASSFGGGNTEAFF
j_gene: TRBJ1-1
abundance: many
v_gene: TRBV5-1
d_gene: NA

CDR3nt: TGTGCCAGCAGTGAGGACAGGGGGCTCGGAAACATTCAGTACTTC
CDR3aa: CASSEDRGLGNIQYF
j_gene: TRBJ2-4
abundance: many
v_gene: TRBV12-3/TRBV12-4
d_gene: TRBD1

CDR3nt: TGCAGTGCTACTATGGACAGATATAGTGGCTACACCTTC
CDR3aa: CSATMDRYSGYTF
j_gene: TRBJ1-2
abundance: many
v_gene: TRBV20-1
d_gene: NA

CDR3nt: TGTGCCAGCTCAGGGACTAGCGATGAGCAGTTCTTC
CDR3aa: CASSGTSDEQFF
j_gene: TRBJ2-1
abundance: many
v_gene: TRBV18
d_gene: TRBD2

CDR3nt: TGTGCCAGCAGTTTACGGAACAAGTACGAGCAGTACTTC
CDR3aa: CASSLRNKYEQYF
j_gene: TRBJ2-7
abundance: many
v_gene: TRBV12-3/TRBV12-4
d_gene: NA

CDR3nt: TGCGCCAGCAGCCCCCTGGGGGGGGTGACAGATACGCAGTATTTT
CDR3aa: CASSPLGGVTDTQYF
j_gene: TRBJ2-3
abundance: many
v_gene: TRBV5-1
d_gene: TRBD2

CDR3nt: TGTGCCAGCAGCTTAGCCCGGGGGCTGACTGCTGGCTACACCTTC
CDR3aa: CASSLARGLTAGYTF
j_gene: TRBJ1-2
abundance: many
v_gene: TRBV7-2
d_gene: NA

CDR3nt: TGCAGTGCGCGTACAGGGACTGAGCAGCCCCAGCATTTT
CDR3aa: CSARTGTEQPQHF
j_gene: TRBJ1-5
abundance: many
v_gene: TRBV20-1
d_gene: NA

CDR3nt: TGTGCCAGCAACCTAGCGGGGGTCACAGATACGCAGTATTTT
CDR3aa: CASNLAGVTDTQYF
j_gene: TRBJ2-3
abundance: many
v_gene: TRBV28
d_gene: TRBD2

CDR3nt: TGCAGTGCTATGGAGTTGTTGGGAATTAGCAATCAGCCCCAGCATTTT
CDR3aa: CSAMELLGISNQPQHF
j_gene: TRBJ1-5
abundance: many
v_gene: TRBV20-1
d_gene: NA

CDR3nt: TGTGCCAACAAGGAGGGGACAGCTTATGGCTACACCTTC
CDR3aa: CANKEGTAYGYTF
j_gene: TRBJ1-2
abundance: medium-sized
v_gene: TRBV2
d_gene: TRBD1

CDR3nt: TGTGCCAGCTCACCTAAGACAGCTAACTATGGCTACACCTTC
CDR3aa: CASSPKTANYGYTF
j_gene: TRBJ1-2
abundance: many
v_gene: TRBV18
d_gene: NA

CDR3nt: TGTGCCACCAGTGATACCGGGGGGCCAGATACGCAGTATTTT
CDR3aa: CATSDTGGPDTQYF
j_gene: TRBJ2-3
abundance: many
v_gene: TRBV24-1
d_gene: NA

CDR3nt: TGTGCCAGCAGCCAAAAGACTAGCTCAGAGACCCAGTACTTC
CDR3aa: CASSQKTSSETQYF
j_gene: TRBJ2-5
abundance: many
v_gene: TRBV13
d_gene: TRBD2

CDR3nt: TGCAGCGTTGCGAGACAGACATACTACAATGAGCAGTTCTTC
CDR3aa: CSVARQTYYNEQFF
j_gene: TRBJ2-1
abundance: many
v_gene: TRBV29-1
d_gene: NA

CDR3nt: TGTGCCACCAGACTCTCTGGGGCCAACGTCCTGACTTTC
CDR3aa: CATRLSGANVLTF
j_gene: TRBJ2-6
abundance: many
v_gene: TRBV15
d_gene: NA

CDR3nt: TGCGCCAGCAGCACCGGACAGGGGGCCGATACGCAGTATTTT
CDR3aa: CASSTGQGADTQYF
j_gene: TRBJ2-3
abundance: many
v_gene: TRBV5-1
d_gene: TRBD1

CDR3nt: TGCGCCAGCACGGACACTCTTCACGAGCAGTACTTC
CDR3aa: CASTDTLHEQYF
j_gene: TRBJ2-7
abundance: many
v_gene: TRBV10-2
d_gene: NA

CDR3nt: TGTGCCAGCGGGACGATGGGCACAGATACGCAGTATTTT
CDR3aa: CASGTMGTDTQYF
j_gene: TRBJ2-3
abundance: many
v_gene: TRBV25-1
d_gene: NA

CDR3nt: TGTGCCAGCAGCTTTAGGAAAGCGGGACAGGCTTCGTCTGGGGCCAACGTCCTGACTTTC
CDR3aa: CASSFRKAGQASSGANVLTF
j_gene: TRBJ2-6
abundance: many
v_gene: TRBV7-2
d_gene: NA

CDR3nt: TGCGCCAGCAGCTTAGCAGGGTGGGGCGCAGATACGCAGTATTTT
CDR3aa: CASSLAGWGADTQYF
j_gene: TRBJ2-3
abundance: many
v_gene: TRBV5-1
d_gene: NA

CDR3nt: TGTGCCAGCAGCTTAGTCCTTTCCCTCAATCAGCCCCAGCATTTT
CDR3aa: CASSLVLSLNQPQHF
j_gene: TRBJ1-5
abundance: many
v_gene: TRBV7-2
d_gene: NA

CDR3nt: TGCAGTGCTAGATGGGTGACTGGAAACACCATATATTTT
CDR3aa: CSARWVTGNTIYF
j_gene: TRBJ1-3
abundance: many
v_gene: TRBV20-1
d_gene: NA

CDR3nt: TGCAGTGCTAGGGGCAGCCAAGAGACCCAGTACTTC
CDR3aa: CSARGSQETQYF
j_gene: TRBJ2-5
abundance: many
v_gene: TRBV20-1
d_gene: NA

CDR3nt: TGTGCCACATCCGGGACTAGCGGGAATGAGCAGTTCTTC
CDR3aa: CATSGTSGNEQFF
j_gene: TRBJ2-1
abundance: many
v_gene: TRBV10-3
d_gene: TRBD2

CDR3nt: TGCAGTGCTAGTTACCCCCGCGGGAGATCCCCGGGCTACACCTTC
CDR3aa: CSASYPRGRSPGYTF
j_gene: TRBJ1-2
abundance: many
v_gene: TRBV20-1
d_gene: NA